This entry lists 18 T cell receptor beta chains sequenced from one sample in a study of CD8 T cells in ankylosing spondylitis. TCRdb re-analysed the 5' RACE reads in MiXCR, keeping a single row per CDR3 protein. The sample lists 150,000 to 250,000 distinct CDR3 sequences; roughly 13% were seen once. The sequenced sample was blood, either unsorted or a sorted T cell fraction (not recorded which). Receptors originate from a male donor with ankylosing spondylitis or in good health (not recorded which).

The table lists this clonotype with many counts. This sequence joins TRBV10-1 and TRBJ1-1; D gene unclear. The CDR3 has 14 residues. The V gene lost 6 bases and the J gene lost 0 bases, with 11 bases spanning the gap. CDR1 WNHNN and CDR2 SYGVQD come from the germline V gene (reference sequence). Here the CDR3 reads CASRDSSMNTEAFF. Written as DNA, the CDR3 is TGCGCCAGCAGGGATTCATCGATGAACACTGAAGCTTTCTTT.

V and J are TRBV12-3 or TRBV12-4 and TRBJ1-2, with D hard to call. The CDR3 totals 12 residues. V lost 6 bases and J 4 bases, leaving 9 bases between the germline ends. The CDR3 region is CASSPAAYGYTF. CDR3 DNA: TGTGCCAGCAGCCCGGCGGCCTATGGCTACACCTTC.

There are a few counts of this clonotype. The chain couples TRBV5-1 to TRBJ1-1; 7 nucleotides match TRBD1. The length of the CDR3 is 16 residues. After removal of 7 bases from V and 1 base from J, the junction contained 13 bases not matched to a gene. Germline CDR1 and CDR2: SGHRS and YFSETQ. The CDR3 DNA reads TGCGCCAGCGGAACGGACAGGCCCCTAAGGAACACTGAAGCTTTCTTT. This encodes CASGTDRPLRNTEAFF.

This clonotype appeared a few times. The chain has TRBV30 and TRBJ2-1; 10 nucleotides agree with TRBD2. This CDR3 region has 13 residues. CDR1 GTSNPN and CDR2 SVGIG come from the germline V gene (reference sequence). The V and J ends lost 0 bases and 7 bases, in that order; junction bases with no gene match: 0. The CDR3 loop reads CAWSVSGGNEQFF. Written as DNA, the CDR3 is TGTGCCTGGAGTGTTAGCGGGGGGAATGAGCAGTTCTTC.

The chain has TRBV27 and TRBJ2-1; maybe TRBD2 (6 bases). The germline CDR1 and CDR2 sequences are MNHEY and SMNVEV (reference sequence). V was trimmed by 6 bases and J by 8 bases, leaving 17 bases between them. The CDR3 spans 14 residues. The CDR3 DNA is TGTGCCAGCAGCTCCCCCCCGGGGGTAGATGAGCAGTTCTTC. It translates to CASSSPPGVDEQFF.

The chain links TRBV5-1 to TRBJ1-1; D is unresolved. The CDR3 is 14 amino acids. CDR1 SGHRS and CDR2 YFSETQ come from the germline V gene. Trimming stripped 5 bases from V and 2 bases from J, with 13 bases between. The CDR3 DNA follows: TGCGCCAGCAGAGGTGAAGGTTTCAACACTGAAGCTTTCTTT. This gives the protein CASRGEGFNTEAFF.

This clonotype was counted only a few times. This chain links TRBV11-2 with TRBJ1-1, with 7 bases identical to TRBD1. With V trimmed by 0 bases and J by 4 bases, 8 bases remained unmatched. The CDR3 totals 16 residues. Germline-derived CDR1 and CDR2 are SGHAT and FQNNGV. The CDR3 sequence: CASSLDRGRQGTEAFF. DNA for the CDR3: TGTGCCAGCAGCTTAGATAGGGGGAGACAGGGCACTGAAGCTTTCTTT. The full variable domain, its missing parts supplied by reference TRBV11-2 and TRBJ1-1, is EAGVAQSPRYKIIEKRQSVAFWCNPISGHATLYWYQQILGQGPKLLIQFQNNGVVDDSQLPKDRFSAERLKGVDSTLKIQPAKLEDSAVYLCASSLDRGRQGTEAFFGQGTRLTVV.

V gene TRBV7-6 combines with J gene TRBJ2-3; 8 bases line up with TRBD2. The germline CDR1 and CDR2 sequences are SGHVS and FNYEAQ. V lost 11 bases to trimming and J lost 2 bases; unmatched junction nucleotides: 9. The CDR3 is 14 residues long. The CDR3 spells CAGGRGGLTDTQYF. The CDR3 DNA sequence: TGTGCCGGCGGCCGGGGGGGCCTCACAGATACGCAGTATTTT.

This clonotype was seen more than once but under ten times. V gene TRBV24-1 combines with J gene TRBJ2-1; the match to TRBD2 covers 11 bases. This CDR3 is built from 15 residues. In germline, CDR1 is KGHDR, CDR2 SFDVKD. The junction had 6 bases not matched to a gene; V was cut back by 4 bases and J by 8 bases. CDR3 region: CATSEKTSGTDEQFF. The CDR3 DNA reads as TGTGCCACCAGTGAGAAGACTAGCGGGACGGATGAGCAGTTCTTC.

This clonotype was seen only a few times. The genes are TRBV12-3 or TRBV12-4 and TRBJ1-1, with D uncertain. The CDR3 has 13 residues. The V and J ends lost 3 bases and 5 bases respectively, with 10 bases between them. In DNA, the CDR3 is TGTGCCAGCAGTTTTGGGAGGGCGACTGAAGCTTTCTTT. Its protein product is CASSFGRATEAFF.

The chain combines TRBV6-4 with TRBJ2-2; 9 bases are shared with TRBD2. This CDR3 comprises 15 residues. Germline V gives CDR1 MRHNA, CDR2 SNTAGT. The J segment lost 4 bases and the V segment lost 3 bases, leaving 3 bases of the junction unmatched. The CDR3 bases are TGTGCCAGCAGTGAGAGCGGGGGGAGCACCGGGGAGCTGTTTTTT. Encoded protein: CASSESGGSTGELFF.

The chain links TRBV25-1 to TRBJ2-7, with D perhaps being TRBD1 or TRBD2 (5 bases each). With 7 bases removed from V and 0 bases from J, the gap between germline ends came to 13 bases. Germline V gene data show CDR1 as MGHDK and CDR2 as SYGVNS. The CDR3 is made up of 14 amino acids. The chain's CDR3 is CASMRDDSSYEQYF. In DNA form, the CDR3 reads TGTGCCAGCATGAGGGACGACAGCTCCTACGAGCAGTACTTC.

V and J are TRBV12-3 or TRBV12-4 and TRBJ2-2, with D maybe TRBD2 (6 bases). V was clipped by 6 bases and J by 3 bases, with 14 bases between them. The CDR3 totals 15 residues. CDR3 bases: TGTGCCAGCAGCCGCGGCGGGGAGGACACCGGGGAGCTGTTTTTT. Translating it yields CASSRGGEDTGELFF.

The gene calls are TRBV3-1 and TRBJ2-3; TRBD2 matches 8 bases. This CDR3 has 19 amino acids. From germline, CDR1 is LGHDT and CDR2 YNNKEL (reference sequence). The V segment lost 0 bases and the J segment 8 bases; nucleotides outside the gene matches: 19. CDR3 coding DNA: TGTGCCAGCAGCCAAGAAAGAGGGAGCGGGAGACACCTTCGGGGTACGCAGTATTTT. This codes for CASSQERGSGRHLRGTQYF.

This clonotype was seen many times. The chain combines TRBV29-1 with TRBJ1-2; 10 bases fit TRBD1. V trimming: 8 bases; J trimming: 2 bases; junction bases outside the gene matches: 8. Germline V CDR1 and CDR2: SQVTM, ANQGSEA. The CDR3 is 14 amino acids. This chain's CDR3 is CSSSETGGNYGYTF. The CDR3 DNA sequence: TGCAGCTCTTCCGAGACAGGGGGCAACTATGGCTACACCTTC. The whole variable domain, remainder taken from reference TRBV29-1 and TRBJ1-2, is SAVISQKPSRDICQRGTSLTIQCQVDSQVTMMFWYRQQPGQSLTLIATANQGSEATYESGFVIDKFPISRPNLTFSTLTVSNMSPEDSSIYLCSSSETGGNYGYTFGSGTRLTVV.

The chain uses TRBV29-1 and TRBJ2-7, with D uncertain. This CDR3 is 13 amino acids long. The germline gives CDR1 SQVTM, CDR2 ANQGSEA. V lost 7 bases and J 1 base, leaving 14 bases between the germline ends. This CDR3 is CSATYTDSYEQYF. The CDR3 region has the DNA TGCAGCGCTACCTACACCGATTCCTACGAGCAGTACTTC.

This clonotype appeared many times. The chain uses TRBV12-3 or TRBV12-4 and TRBJ2-3; D is perhaps TRBD2 (6 bases). Deletions cut 7 bases from V and 6 bases from J, with 11 bases between. The CDR3 has 12 amino acids. The CDR3: CASTDGGDTQYF. The CDR3 nucleotides are TGTGCCAGCACCGACGGAGGGGATACGCAGTATTTT.

V gene TRBV7-9 combines with J gene TRBJ1-1; TRBD1 is a possible D gene (6 bases). The CDR3 is made up of 17 amino acids. V gave up 5 bases and J gave up 6 bases, with 25 bases separating them. Germline lookup yields CDR1 SEHNR and CDR2 FQNEAQ (reference sequence). DNA of the CDR3: TGTGCCAGCAGCCCCCCGCCACCACCTCAACAGGGAGCTGAAGCTTTCTTT. It codes for CASSPPPPPQQGAEAFF.